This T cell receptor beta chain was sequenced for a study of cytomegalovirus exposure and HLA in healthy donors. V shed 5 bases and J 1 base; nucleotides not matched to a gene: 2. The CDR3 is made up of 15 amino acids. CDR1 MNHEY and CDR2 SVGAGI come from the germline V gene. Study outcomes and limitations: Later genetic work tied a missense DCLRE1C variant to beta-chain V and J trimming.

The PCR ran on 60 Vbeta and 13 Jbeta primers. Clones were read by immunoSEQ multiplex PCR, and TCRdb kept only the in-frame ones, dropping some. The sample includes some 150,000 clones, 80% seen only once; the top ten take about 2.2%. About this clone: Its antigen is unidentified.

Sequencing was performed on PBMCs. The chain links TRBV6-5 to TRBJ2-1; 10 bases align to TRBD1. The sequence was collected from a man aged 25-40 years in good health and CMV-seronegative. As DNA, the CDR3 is TGTGCCAGCAGTCCGGACAGGGGGTCCTACAATGAGCAGTTCTTC. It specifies CASSPDRGSYNEQFF.